The 2 T cell receptor beta chains reported below all come from one sample, sequenced in a study of PD-1 blockade in classical Hodgkin lymphoma. TCRdb's table, derived via immunoSEQ multiplex PCR, lists solely in-frame clones and lacks some. The table shows some 84,000 clones, with under 90% occurring only once. Exposure to brentuximab vedotin varied, and each patient had relapsed following autologous stem cell transplantation. The source material was peripheral blood mononuclear cells (PBMCs), sampled at baseline. The receptors were gathered from a human donor with classical Hodgkin lymphoma.

J is TRBJ2-7 and V is TRBV28; TRBD2 matches 11 bases. CDR3 length: 14 amino acids. Germline-derived CDR1 and CDR2 are MDHEN and SYDVKM. J gave up 5 bases and V 7 bases, and 7 bases lay outside the gene matches. The CDR3 DNA sequence: TGTGCCAGCACCGCGACTAGCGGGAACCACGAGCAGTACTTC. Protein sequence: CASTATSGNHEQYF.

The chain is built from TRBV5-1 and TRBJ1-2; TRBD1 might be the D (5 bases). The CDR3 spans 11 residues. V gave up 5 bases and J gave up 7 bases, with 9 bases separating them. The germline CDR1 and CDR2 sequences are SGHRS and YFSETQ. CDR3 sequence (DNA): TGCGCCAGCAGTTCAGGGTTTGGCTACACCTTC. Its translation: CASSSGFGYTF.